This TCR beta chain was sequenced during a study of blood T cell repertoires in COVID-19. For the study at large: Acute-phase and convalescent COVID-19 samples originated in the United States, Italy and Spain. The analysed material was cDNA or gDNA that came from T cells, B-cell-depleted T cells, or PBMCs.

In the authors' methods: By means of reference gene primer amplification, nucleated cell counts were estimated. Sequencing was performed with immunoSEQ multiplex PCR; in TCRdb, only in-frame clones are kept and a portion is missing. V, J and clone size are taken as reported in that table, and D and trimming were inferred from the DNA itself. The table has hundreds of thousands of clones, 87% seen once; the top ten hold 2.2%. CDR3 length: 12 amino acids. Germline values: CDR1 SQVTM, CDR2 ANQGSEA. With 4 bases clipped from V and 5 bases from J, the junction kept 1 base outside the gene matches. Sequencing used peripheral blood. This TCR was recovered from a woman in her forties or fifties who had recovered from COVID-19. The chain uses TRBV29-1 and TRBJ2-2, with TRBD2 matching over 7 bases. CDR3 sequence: CSVGEGTGELFF. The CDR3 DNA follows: TGCAGCGTTGGGGAGGGGACCGGGGAGCTGTTTTTT.